The 14 T cell receptor beta chains presented below share a single source sample, sequenced in a study of T-cell memory formation after mild COVID-19. A single record per CDR3 protein comes from TCRdb applying MiXCR to the 5' RACE reads. In the table there are 340,000 or so distinct CDR3 sequences, approximately 13% of which are singletons. Sequenced: PBMCs or a T cell subset sorted from them (not recorded which). All receptors come from a man between 18 and 35 years old who had mild COVID-19 (a few samples of this study predate the infection). Cell type and time point are not known.

Details on this clonotype: Germline and junction disagree at one end, which may indicate a read error. This chain connects TRBV7-7 to TRBJ2-3, with D possibly TRBD2 on 6 matching bases. Germline loops: CDR1 SSHAT, CDR2 FNYEAQ (reference sequence). The CDR3 runs 16 residues. CDR3 amino acids: CASSSGLPGGTDTQYF. The CDR3 DNA reads as TGTGCTAGCAGCTCGGGACTCCCCGGGGGCACAGATACGCAGTATTTT.

This clonotype was observed a few times. The rearrangement uses TRBV12-3 or TRBV12-4 and TRBJ2-7; 7 positions agree with TRBD1. V lost 4 bases and J lost 7; bases outside the gene matches: 7. CDR3 size: 13 residues. CDR3 in amino acids: CASSSTLDREQYV. CDR3 DNA sequence: TGTGCCAGCAGTTCTACATTGGACAGGGAGCAGTACGTC.

The chain employs TRBV4-3 and TRBJ1-3; D not certain. The CDR3 sequence is 16 residues long. V was cut by 0 bases and J by 0 bases, with 9 bases left in between. Looked up from germline, CDR1 is LGHNA and CDR2 is YSLEER. CDR3 protein: CASSQEFRDSGNTIYF. The CDR3 DNA follows: TGCGCCAGCAGCCAAGAGTTTCGGGACTCTGGAAACACCATATATTTT.

V and J are TRBV12-3 or TRBV12-4 and TRBJ1-3, with D uncertain. V lost 2 bases, J lost 3 bases, and 2 bases lay in between. CDR3 length: 12 amino acids. This CDR3 reads CASSLFGNTIYF. CDR3 coding DNA: TGTGCCAGCAGTTTATTTGGAAACACCATATATTTT.

The chain recombines TRBV3-1 with TRBJ2-5; unclear D gene. V shed 3 bases and J shed 3 bases, with 11 bases lying between them. The CDR3 runs to 14 residues. Germline assignment: CDR1 LGHDT and CDR2 YNNKEL (reference sequence). The CDR3 sequence is CASSQEWTEETQYF. The DNA of the CDR3 is TGTGCCAGCAGCCAGGAATGGACGGAAGAGACCCAGTACTTC.

This clonotype was seen many times. The rearrangement joins TRBV20-1 to TRBJ2-3; D possibly matches TRBD1 or TRBD2 (5 bases each). This CDR3 region has 15 residues. V lost 3 bases and J lost 0, with 13 bases in between. Germline values: CDR1 DFQATT, CDR2 SNEGSKA (reference sequence). The CDR3 DNA follows: TGCAGTGCTAGTGGGGAGCAGGGAAGCACAGATACGCAGTATTTT. It codes for CSASGEQGSTDTQYF.

The V and J genes are TRBV5-1 and TRBJ2-3; 9 nucleotides match TRBD2. The CDR3 consists of 16 residues. With 1 base clipped from V and 4 bases from J, the junction kept 7 bases outside the gene matches. CDR1 and CDR2 from the germline V gene are SGHRS and YFSETQ. The CDR3 DNA is TGCGCCAGCAGCTTGCCGCGGGGGGGCGGGGCAGATACGCAGTATTTT. This sequence encodes CASSLPRGGGADTQYF.

This clonotype came up many times. The CDR3 protein is CASRGGRQLNTEAFF. DNA for the CDR3: TGTGCCAGCAGGGGGGGGCGGCAGTTGAACACTGAAGCTTTCTTT. This chain links TRBV7-9 with TRBJ1-1, with D possibly TRBD1 on 6 matching bases. The germline gives CDR1 SEHNR, CDR2 FQNEAQ (reference sequence). The CDR3 extends over 15 amino acids. V lost 6 bases to trimming and J lost 0 bases, with 14 bases between them.

In its sample, this clonotype was seen once. The chain links TRBV20-1 to TRBJ1-1, with 8 bases identical to TRBD1. V gave up 6 bases and J gave up 3 bases; unmatched junction bases: 15. Germline V gene data show CDR1 as DFQATT and CDR2 as SNEGSKA (reference sequence). CDR3 length equals 16 residues. In DNA form, the CDR3 reads TGCAGTGCCCCGGACAGGGTGGGTTTAACGTACACTGAAGCTTTCTTT. Its translation is CSAPDRVGLTYTEAFF.

The table lists this clonotype with a few counts. This rearrangement joins TRBV7-9 to TRBJ2-2; weak D call: TRBD1 (5 bases). CDR3 size: 13 residues. CDR1 SEHNR and CDR2 FQNEAQ come from the germline V gene (reference sequence). V gave up 7 bases and J gave up 3 bases, with 9 bases separating them. The CDR3 DNA reads as TGTGCCAGCATCGACAGCTACACCGGGGAGCTGTTTTTT. This translates into CASIDSYTGELFF.

The chain recombines TRBV11-3 with TRBJ2-3; D perhaps matches TRBD2 (6 bases). CDR1 is SGHNT, CDR2 YENEEA, per germline. V was pared by 4 bases and J by 6 bases, with 11 bases between. The length of the CDR3 is 13 residues. CDR3 nucleotides: TGTGCCAGCAGCTCGGGGGACGGGGATACGCAGTATTTT. This sequence encodes CASSSGDGDTQYF. The full variable domain, with the rest looked up from reference TRBV11-3 and TRBJ2-3, is EAGVVQSPRYKIIEKKQPVAFWCNPISGHNTLYWYLQNLGQGPELLIRYENEEAVDDSQLPKDRFSAERLKGVDSTLKIQPAELGDSAVYLCASSSGDGDTQYFGPGTRLTVL.

Only a few counts were recorded for this clonotype. The chain is built from TRBV7-2 and TRBJ2-5; D remains ambiguous. Trimming cost V 1 base and J 5 bases, with 5 bases left between them. CDR1 is SGHTA, CDR2 FQGNSA, per germline. This CDR3 is built from 12 residues. The CDR3: CASSLGPETQYF. The DNA of the CDR3 is TGTGCCAGCAGCTTAGGCCCCGAGACCCAGTACTTC.

CDR3 amino acids: CSASDRDSYGYTF. The CDR3 DNA is TGCAGTGCTAGCGACAGGGATAGCTATGGCTACACCTTC. V and J are TRBV20-1 and TRBJ1-2; the match to TRBD1 covers 7 bases. This CDR3 is built from 13 residues. J lost 4 bases, V lost 3 bases, and 5 bases had no gene match. Per the germline V gene, CDR1 is DFQATT and CDR2 is SNEGSKA (reference sequence).

This rearrangement joins TRBV7-2 to TRBJ2-3, with 7 bases that match TRBD2. Germline V gene data show CDR1 as SGHTA and CDR2 as FQGNSA. The CDR3 totals 13 residues. V gave up 8 bases and J gave up 0 bases; unmatched junction bases: 2. The chain's CDR3 is CASGSGSTDTQYF. In DNA form, the CDR3 reads TGTGCCAGCGGTAGCGGGAGCACAGATACGCAGTATTTT.